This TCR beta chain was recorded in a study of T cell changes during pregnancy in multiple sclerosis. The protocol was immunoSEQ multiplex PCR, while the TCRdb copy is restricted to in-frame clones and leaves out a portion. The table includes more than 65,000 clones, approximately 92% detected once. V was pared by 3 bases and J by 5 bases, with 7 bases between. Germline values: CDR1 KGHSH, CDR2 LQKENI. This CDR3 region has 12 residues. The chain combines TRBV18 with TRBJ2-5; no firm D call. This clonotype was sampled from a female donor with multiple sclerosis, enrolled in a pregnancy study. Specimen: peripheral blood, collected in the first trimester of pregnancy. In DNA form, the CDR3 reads TGTGCCAGCTCACCTAACGAGGAGACCCAGTACTTC. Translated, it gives CASSPNEETQYF.